The clone carrying this T cell receptor beta chain was seen just once. The antigen remains unidentified. A multiplex PCR was run with 60 Vbeta primers and 13 Jbeta primers. Libraries were prepared by immunoSEQ multiplex PCR; TCRdb keeps only in-frame clonotypes and omits some of them. The sample holds around 180,000 clones, about 86% seen once. These data belong to a study of cytomegalovirus exposure and HLA in healthy donors. Points from the study as a whole: When a later analysis was performed, an Asian-associated ancestry cluster reportedly had fewer N-insertions than the roughly 700-donor mean. A prior analysis recorded that most TCR beta V segments were productive about 87% or about 30% of the time. Among immune exposure information, only CMV serostatus was available. TCR beta sequences reportedly predicted most subjects' HLA-A and HLA-B alleles accurately.

There are 15 residues in the CDR3. Sequencing was carried out using PBMCs. The V call is TRBV21-1, the J call TRBJ1-4. TRBV21-1 is flagged as a pseudogene. This sequence originates from a woman under 30 in good health and CMV-seropositive. The CDR3 protein is CASSKVRAGRGKLFF. DNA for the CDR3: TGTGCCAGCAGCAAAGTTAGGGCAGGGAGGGGAAAACTGTTTTTT.